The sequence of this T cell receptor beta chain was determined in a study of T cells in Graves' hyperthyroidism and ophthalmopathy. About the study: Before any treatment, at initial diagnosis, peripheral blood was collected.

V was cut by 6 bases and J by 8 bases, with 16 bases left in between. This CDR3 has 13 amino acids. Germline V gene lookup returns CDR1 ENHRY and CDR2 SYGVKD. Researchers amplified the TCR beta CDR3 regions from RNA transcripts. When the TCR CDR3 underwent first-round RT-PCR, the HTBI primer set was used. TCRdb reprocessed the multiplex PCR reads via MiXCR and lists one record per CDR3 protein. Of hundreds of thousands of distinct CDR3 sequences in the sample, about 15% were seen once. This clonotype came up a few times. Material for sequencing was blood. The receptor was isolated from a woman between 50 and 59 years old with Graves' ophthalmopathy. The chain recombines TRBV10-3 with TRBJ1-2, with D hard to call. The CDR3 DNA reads TGTGCCATCAGACCCCAACAGAGCCTAGGCTACACCTTC. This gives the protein CAIRPQQSLGYTF.